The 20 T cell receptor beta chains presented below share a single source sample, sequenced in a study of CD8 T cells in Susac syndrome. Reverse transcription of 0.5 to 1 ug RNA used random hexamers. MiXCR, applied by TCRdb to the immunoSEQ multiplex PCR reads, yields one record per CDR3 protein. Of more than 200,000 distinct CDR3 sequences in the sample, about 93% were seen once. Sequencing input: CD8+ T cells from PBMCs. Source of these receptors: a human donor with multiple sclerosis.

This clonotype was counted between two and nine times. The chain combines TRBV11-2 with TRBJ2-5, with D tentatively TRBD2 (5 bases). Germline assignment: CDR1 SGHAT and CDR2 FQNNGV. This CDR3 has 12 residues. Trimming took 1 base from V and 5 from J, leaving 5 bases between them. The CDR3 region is CASSLAGETQYF. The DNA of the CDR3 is TGTGCCAGCAGCTTAGCGGGGGAGACCCAGTACTTC.

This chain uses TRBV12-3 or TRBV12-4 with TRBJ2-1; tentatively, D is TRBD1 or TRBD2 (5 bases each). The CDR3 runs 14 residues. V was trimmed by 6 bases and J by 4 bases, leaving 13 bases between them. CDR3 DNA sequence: TGTGCCAGCAGGGGGACCCGGAGGTACAATGAGCAGTTCTTC. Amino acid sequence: CASRGTRRYNEQFF.

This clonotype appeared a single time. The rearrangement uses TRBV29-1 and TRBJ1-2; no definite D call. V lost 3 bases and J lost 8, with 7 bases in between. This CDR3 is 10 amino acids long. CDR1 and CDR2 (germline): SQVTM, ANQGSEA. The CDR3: CSVESGGYTF. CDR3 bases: TGCAGCGTTGAGAGTGGGGGCTACACCTTC.

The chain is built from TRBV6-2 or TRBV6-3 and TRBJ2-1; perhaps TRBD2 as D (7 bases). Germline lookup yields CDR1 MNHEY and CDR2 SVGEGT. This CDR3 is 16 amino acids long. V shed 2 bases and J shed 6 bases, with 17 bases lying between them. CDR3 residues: CASSYLPAGEGNEQFF. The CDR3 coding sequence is TGTGCCAGCAGTTACCTTCCCGCAGGGGAGGGCAATGAGCAGTTCTTC.

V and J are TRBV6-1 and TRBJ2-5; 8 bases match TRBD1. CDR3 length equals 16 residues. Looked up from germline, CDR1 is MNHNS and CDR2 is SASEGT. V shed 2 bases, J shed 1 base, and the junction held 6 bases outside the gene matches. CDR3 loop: CASSERAGTGQETQYF. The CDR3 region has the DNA TGTGCCAGCAGTGAAAGGGCCGGGACAGGCCAAGAGACCCAGTACTTC.

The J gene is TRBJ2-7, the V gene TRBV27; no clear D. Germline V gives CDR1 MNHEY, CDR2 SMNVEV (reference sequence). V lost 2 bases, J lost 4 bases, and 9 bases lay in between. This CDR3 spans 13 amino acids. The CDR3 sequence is CASSLAGKYEQYF. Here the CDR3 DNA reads TGTGCCAGCAGTTTAGCAGGAAAGTACGAGCAGTACTTC.

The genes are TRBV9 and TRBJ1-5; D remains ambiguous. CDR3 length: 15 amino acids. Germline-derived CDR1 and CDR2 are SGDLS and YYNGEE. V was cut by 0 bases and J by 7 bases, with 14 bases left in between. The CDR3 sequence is CASSVDSVLGQPQHF. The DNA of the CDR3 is TGTGCCAGCAGCGTAGACTCCGTCCTGGGACAGCCCCAGCATTTT.

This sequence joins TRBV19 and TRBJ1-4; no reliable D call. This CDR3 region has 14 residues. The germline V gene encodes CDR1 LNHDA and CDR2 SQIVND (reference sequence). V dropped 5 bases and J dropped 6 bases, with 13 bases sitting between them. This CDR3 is CASSPYGEDEKLFF. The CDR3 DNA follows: TGTGCCAGTAGTCCCTACGGGGAGGATGAAAAACTGTTTTTT. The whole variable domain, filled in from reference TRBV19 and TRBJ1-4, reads DGGITQSPKYLFRKEGQNVTLSCEQNLNHDAMYWYRQDPGQGLRLIYYSQIVNDFQKGDIAEGYSVSREKKESFPLTVTSAQKNPTAFYLCASSPYGEDEKLFFGSGTQLSVL.

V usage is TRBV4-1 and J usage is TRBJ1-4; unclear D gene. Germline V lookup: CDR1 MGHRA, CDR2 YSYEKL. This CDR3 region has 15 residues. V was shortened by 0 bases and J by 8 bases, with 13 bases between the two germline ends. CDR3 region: CASSQEVGVVEKLFF. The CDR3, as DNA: TGCGCCAGCAGCCAAGAGGTGGGCGTAGTGGAAAAACTGTTTTTT.

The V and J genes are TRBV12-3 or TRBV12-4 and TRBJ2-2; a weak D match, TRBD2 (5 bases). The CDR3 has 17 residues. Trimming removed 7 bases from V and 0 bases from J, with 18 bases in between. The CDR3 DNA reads TGTGCCAGCACCCATCAACCGGCGGAGGCGAACACCGGGGAGCTGTTTTTT. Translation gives CASTHQPAEANTGELFF.

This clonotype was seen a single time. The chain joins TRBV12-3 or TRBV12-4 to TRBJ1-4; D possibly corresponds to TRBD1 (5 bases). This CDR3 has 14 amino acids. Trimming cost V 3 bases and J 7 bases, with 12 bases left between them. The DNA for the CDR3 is TGTGCCAGCAGTTTTTTGGGGCACCCTGAAAAACTGTTTTTT. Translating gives CASSFLGHPEKLFF.

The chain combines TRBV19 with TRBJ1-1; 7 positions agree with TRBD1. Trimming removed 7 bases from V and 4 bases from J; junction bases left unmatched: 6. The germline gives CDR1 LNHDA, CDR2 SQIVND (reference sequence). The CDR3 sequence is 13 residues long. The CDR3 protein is CASNRGGGTEAFF. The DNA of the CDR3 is TGTGCCAGTAACAGGGGCGGGGGCACTGAAGCTTTCTTT.

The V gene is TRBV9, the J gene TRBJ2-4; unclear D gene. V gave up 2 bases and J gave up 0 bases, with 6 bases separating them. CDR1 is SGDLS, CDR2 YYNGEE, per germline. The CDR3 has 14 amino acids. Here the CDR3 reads CASSVGSAKNIQYF. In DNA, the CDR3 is TGTGCCAGCAGCGTGGGGTCAGCCAAAAACATTCAGTACTTC.

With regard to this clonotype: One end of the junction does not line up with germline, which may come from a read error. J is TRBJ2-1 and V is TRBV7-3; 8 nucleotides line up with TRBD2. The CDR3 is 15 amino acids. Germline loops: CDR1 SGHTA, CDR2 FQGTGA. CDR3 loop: CASSLTGGGYNEQFF. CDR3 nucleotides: TGTGCCAGCAGTTTAACCGGGGGGGGCTACAATGAGCAGTTCTTC.

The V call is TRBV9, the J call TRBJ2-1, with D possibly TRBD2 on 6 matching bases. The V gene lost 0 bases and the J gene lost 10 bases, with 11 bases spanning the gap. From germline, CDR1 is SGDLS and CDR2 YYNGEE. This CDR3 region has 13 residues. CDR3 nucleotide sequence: TGTGCCAGCAGCGTAGGGAAGCGGGTGGAGCAGTTCTTC. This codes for CASSVGKRVEQFF. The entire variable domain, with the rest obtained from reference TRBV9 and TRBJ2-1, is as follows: DSGVTQTPKHLITATGQRVTLRCSPRSGDLSVYWYQQSLDQGLQFLIQYYNGEERAKGNILERFSAQQFPDLHSELNLSSLELGDSALYFCASSVGKRVEQFFGPGTRLTVL.

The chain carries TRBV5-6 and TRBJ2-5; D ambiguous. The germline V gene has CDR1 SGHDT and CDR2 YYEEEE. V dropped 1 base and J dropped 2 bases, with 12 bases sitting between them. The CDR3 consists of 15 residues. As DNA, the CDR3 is TGTGCCAGCAGCTTGACTATATACTTACAAGAGACCCAGTACTTC. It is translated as CASSLTIYLQETQYF.

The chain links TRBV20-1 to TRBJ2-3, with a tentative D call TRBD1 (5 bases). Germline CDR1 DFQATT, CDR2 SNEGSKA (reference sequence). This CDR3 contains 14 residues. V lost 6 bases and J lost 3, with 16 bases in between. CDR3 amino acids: CSADGAEQTDTQYF. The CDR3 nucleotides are TGCAGTGCCGATGGGGCAGAACAGACAGATACGCAGTATTTT.

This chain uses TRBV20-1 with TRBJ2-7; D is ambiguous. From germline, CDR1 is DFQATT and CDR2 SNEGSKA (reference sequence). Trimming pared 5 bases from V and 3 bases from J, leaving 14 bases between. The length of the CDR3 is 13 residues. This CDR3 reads CSASDGPYYEQYF. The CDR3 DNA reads TGCAGTGCTTCAGACGGCCCATACTACGAGCAGTACTTC.

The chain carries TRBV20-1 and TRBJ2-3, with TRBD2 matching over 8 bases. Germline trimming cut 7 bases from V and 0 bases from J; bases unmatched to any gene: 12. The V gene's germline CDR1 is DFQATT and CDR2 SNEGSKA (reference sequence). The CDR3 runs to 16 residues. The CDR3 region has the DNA TGCAGTGTCAGGGATCCCACTAGCGGTAGCACAGATACGCAGTATTTT. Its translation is CSVRDPTSGSTDTQYF.

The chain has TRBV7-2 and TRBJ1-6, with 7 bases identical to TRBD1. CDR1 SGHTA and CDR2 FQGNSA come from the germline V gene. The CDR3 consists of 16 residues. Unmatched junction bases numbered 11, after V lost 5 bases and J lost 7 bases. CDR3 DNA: TGTGCCAGCAGCAGAGCCTACAGGGGTGGGAATTCACCCCTCCACTTT. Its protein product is CASSRAYRGGNSPLHF.